What follows are 27 T cell receptor beta chains derived from one specimen sequenced in a study of T cell repertoires in cytomegalovirus infection. The antigens for these receptors are not known. TCRdb reprocessed the reads with MiXCR, giving one entry per CDR3 protein. The sample carries 700,000 to 900,000 distinct CDR3 sequences, about 27% recorded once. The sequencing used cultured CD8+ T cells from PBMCs, collected from culture after CMV antigen stimulation. Receptors originate from a human donor in good health (CMV status not recorded). Some clones in this sample may be carry-over from other donors' samples.

The chain recombines TRBV4-2 with TRBJ1-2; D might be TRBD1 (6 bases). Germline-derived CDR1 and CDR2 are LGHNA and YNFKEQ. Trimming cost V 0 bases and J 5 bases, with 13 bases left between them. The CDR3 sequence is 15 residues long. The CDR3 coding sequence is TGTGCCAGCAGCCAAGATTGGGACACCTTATATGGCTACACCTTC. Amino acid sequence: CASSQDWDTLYGYTF.

The V gene is TRBV28, the J gene TRBJ1-6, with D possibly TRBD1 on 5 matching bases. V lost 8 bases to trimming and J lost 2 bases, with 16 bases between them. CDR3 size: 16 residues. The germline gives CDR1 MDHEN, CDR2 SYDVKM. The CDR3 loop is CASRTMEGPYNSPLHF. The DNA of the CDR3 is TGTGCCAGCCGGACGATGGAGGGACCCTATAATTCACCCCTCCACTTT.

This clonotype appeared a few times. The rearrangement joins TRBV7-8 to TRBJ1-5; D is possibly TRBD1 (6 bases). CDR1 is SGHVS and CDR2 is FQNEAQ in the germline V gene. V lost 4 bases to trimming and J lost 7 bases, with 17 bases between them. The CDR3 is made up of 15 amino acids. This CDR3 reads CASSSAGAAPQPQHF. Here the CDR3 DNA reads TGTGCCAGCAGCTCGGCAGGGGCCGCGCCCCAGCCCCAGCATTTT.

This clonotype was picked up a small number of times. The V call is TRBV27, the J call TRBJ2-7, with a possible D match to TRBD2 (7 bases). This CDR3 has 13 amino acids. Per the germline V gene, CDR1 is MNHEY and CDR2 is SMNVEV (reference sequence). V lost 5 bases and J 3 bases, leaving 11 bases between the germline ends. CDR3 protein: CASSRGAGYEQYV. Written as DNA, the CDR3 is TGTGCCAGCAGTCGGGGGGCGGGCTACGAGCAGTACGTC.

Only a few counts were recorded for this clonotype. The chain employs TRBV6-2 or TRBV6-3 and TRBJ2-2; 9 bases are shared with TRBD1. Germline V gene data show CDR1 as MNHEY and CDR2 as SVGEGT. Trimming removed 0 bases from V and 4 bases from J; junction bases left unmatched: 6. This CDR3 is built from 17 residues. This chain's CDR3 is CASSYSKVDRGTGELFF. Written as DNA, the CDR3 is TGTGCCAGCAGTTACTCGAAAGTGGACAGGGGCACCGGGGAGCTGTTTTTT.

This chain connects TRBV7-2 to TRBJ2-7; D is unresolved. Germline CDR1 SGHTA, CDR2 FQGNSA. This CDR3 contains 15 residues. Trimming left V 5 bases short and J 2 bases short, with 16 bases between. CDR3 residues: CASSPTRLITYEQYF. CDR3 nucleotides: TGTGCCAGCAGCCCCACTCGACTTATAACCTACGAGCAGTACTTC.

This clonotype was seen ten or more times. The chain uses TRBV7-9 and TRBJ2-5; D is unresolved. Germline-derived CDR1 and CDR2 are SEHNR and FQNEAQ (reference sequence). Trimming took off 5 bases at V and 0 bases at J, with 4 bases between the two ends. The CDR3 is 12 amino acids. CDR3: CASSLYQETQYF. DNA for the CDR3: TGTGCCAGCAGCCTATACCAAGAGACCCAGTACTTC.

This clonotype was picked up many times. The rearrangement uses TRBV7-6 and TRBJ2-6; TRBD1 agrees at 10 bases. CDR1 SGHVS and CDR2 FNYEAQ come from the germline V gene. J was trimmed by 3 bases and V by 4 bases; bases with no gene match: 6. This CDR3 is built from 17 residues. Here the CDR3 DNA reads TGTGCCAGCAGCTCAGGACAGGGGGTAGGTGGGGCCAACGTCCTGACTTTC. Its protein is CASSSGQGVGGANVLTF.

The V call is TRBV6-1, the J call TRBJ1-5; TRBD1 agrees at 7 bases. With V trimmed by 3 bases and J by 0 bases, 5 bases remained unmatched. CDR3 length: 16 amino acids. Germline CDR1 reads MNHNS; CDR2 reads SASEGT. CDR3 loop: CASSDPGGYSNQPQHF. DNA of the CDR3: TGTGCCAGCAGTGACCCAGGGGGATATAGCAATCAGCCCCAGCATTTT.

This sequence joins TRBV7-9 and TRBJ1-2, with D perhaps TRBD1 (5 bases). Trimming pared 11 bases from V and 4 bases from J, leaving 14 bases between. Germline V gene sequence: CDR1 SEHNR, CDR2 FQNEAQ (reference sequence). CDR3 length: 12 residues. The CDR3 coding sequence is TGTGCCGTTTGGGGGACTTCCTATGGCTACACCTTC. Amino acids: CAVWGTSYGYTF.

This clonotype was counted only a few times. The chain links TRBV7-4 to TRBJ1-2; TRBD1 aligns across 7 bases. The V gene end was trimmed by 0 bases and the J gene end by 5 bases; junction bases not matched to a gene: 6. Germline V gene sequence: CDR1 SGHVT, CDR2 SQSDAQ. This CDR3 is 15 amino acids long. The CDR3 region is CASSLAGRGWYGYTF. Written as DNA, the CDR3 is TGTGCCAGCAGCTTAGCCGGCAGGGGGTGGTATGGCTACACCTTC.

This clonotype was detected many times. The chain carries TRBV4-1 and TRBJ2-1, with 13 bases matching TRBD2. The CDR3 loop spans 16 amino acids. V was clipped by 3 bases and J by 3 bases; unmatched bases: 2. Germline assignment: CDR1 MGHRA and CDR2 YSYEKL. This CDR3 is CASSQGTSGVYNEQFF. The CDR3 bases are TGCGCCAGCAGCCAGGGGACTAGCGGGGTCTACAATGAGCAGTTCTTC.

This clonotype was picked up a small number of times. The J gene is TRBJ2-7, the V gene TRBV7-6; D remains unclear. CDR3 size: 14 residues. The germline gives CDR1 SGHVS, CDR2 FNYEAQ. V lost 5 bases to trimming and J lost 6 bases, with 17 bases between them. CDR3: CASSPGGSRLEQYF. For the CDR3, the DNA is TGTGCCAGCAGCCCCGGTGGCAGCCGCCTCGAGCAGTACTTC.

V is TRBV5-4 and J is TRBJ2-3; 9 nucleotides agree with TRBD2. J lost 5 bases, V lost 4 bases, and 11 bases had no gene match. This CDR3 spans 16 amino acids. The germline V gene has CDR1 SGHNT and CDR2 YYREEE (reference sequence). The CDR3 protein is CASSRGGVPRQDTQYF. CDR3 nucleotides: TGTGCCAGCAGCCGCGGGGGGGTTCCAAGACAAGATACGCAGTATTTT. Full variable domain (outside the CDR3, taken from reference TRBV5-4 and TRBJ2-3): ETGVTQSPTHLIKTRGQQVTLRCSSQSGHNTVSWYQQALGQGPQFIFQYYREEENGRGNFPPRFSGLQFPNYSSELNVNALELDDSALYLCASSRGGVPRQDTQYFGPGTRLTVL.

The sample holds a few counts of this clonotype. This sequence joins TRBV6-6 and TRBJ1-1, with D hard to call. The CDR3 totals 13 residues. The ends were cut back, 4 bases at V and 11 bases at J, with 17 bases in the middle. CDR1 MNHNY and CDR2 SVGAGI come from the germline V gene (reference sequence). The CDR3 spells CASSSDTLAAAFF. The CDR3 DNA reads TGTGCCAGCAGTTCAGACACGTTAGCCGCGGCTTTCTTT.

The V call is TRBV15, the J call TRBJ2-3; D remains ambiguous. V lost 5 bases to trimming and J lost 3 bases, with 6 bases between them. The CDR3 is 12 amino acids. CDR1 is LNHNV, CDR2 YYDKDF, per germline (reference sequence). The CDR3 DNA sequence: TGTGCCACCAGCCCAGAGACAGATACGCAGTATTTT. This codes for CATSPETDTQYF.

The chain recombines TRBV12-3 or TRBV12-4 with TRBJ2-7; D unresolved. The CDR3 is 12 amino acids. Trimming removed 6 bases at V and 5 bases at J, with 11 bases between. CDR3 amino acids: CASSLNVDEQYV. DNA for the CDR3: TGTGCCAGCAGCTTGAATGTGGACGAGCAGTACGTC.

The rearrangement joins TRBV4-1 to TRBJ2-7, with D tentatively TRBD2 (7 bases). CDR3 length: 15 amino acids. V shed 6 bases and J shed 3 bases, with 18 bases lying between them. Germline values: CDR1 MGHRA, CDR2 YSYEKL. The CDR3 loop is CASRREAGEDYEQYF. The CDR3 region has the DNA TGCGCCAGCAGACGGGAGGCAGGGGAAGACTACGAGCAGTACTTC.

The sample holds many counts of this clonotype. CDR3 coding DNA: TGTGCCAGCAGCCAGGGACCGCTCGAGACCCAGTACTTC. This translates into CASSQGPLETQYF. V gene TRBV7-2 combines with J gene TRBJ2-5; D tentatively reads TRBD1 or TRBD2 (5 bases each). Trimming left V 5 bases short and J 5 bases short, with 12 bases between. Germline V gene data show CDR1 as SGHTA and CDR2 as FQGNSA. There are 13 residues in the CDR3.

The chain links TRBV12-3 or TRBV12-4 to TRBJ2-5; TRBD2 agrees at 8 bases. This CDR3 is 15 amino acids long. Trimming at V came to 8 bases and at J to 5 bases, leaving 13 bases not matched to a gene. This CDR3 reads CASALAGSLGETQYF. The DNA of the CDR3 is TGTGCCAGCGCCTTAGCGGGGTCCTTGGGGGAGACCCAGTACTTC.

In DNA, the CDR3 is TGTGCCAGCAGTTTATCGTCCTACCAGAACAATGAGCAGTTCTTC. Translated, it gives CASSLSSYQNNEQFF. The rearrangement joins TRBV27 to TRBJ2-1, with unresolved D. The V gene's germline CDR1 is MNHEY and CDR2 SMNVEV (reference sequence). Trimming left V 0 bases short and J 5 bases short, with 11 bases between. The CDR3 length is 15 residues.

In regard to this clonotype: A read error may be the cause here, since a much bigger clone is one base away. J is TRBJ1-1 and V is TRBV6-8; no reliable D call. Between the trimmed V and J ends, which lost 2 bases and 9 bases, there was a span of 10 bases. The germline V gene has CDR1 MNHGY and CDR2 SAAAGT. The CDR3 extends over 12 amino acids. CDR3 protein: CASSYTGSKAFF. The CDR3 DNA reads TGTGCCAGCAGTTACACGGGGTCTAAAGCTTTCTTT.

This clonotype was detected once. At one boundary the junction diverges from the germline segment, which might be a read error. This chain joins TRBV7-2 and TRBJ2-2; 7 bases agree with TRBD1. Germline V gene sequence: CDR1 SGHTA, CDR2 FQGNSA. The CDR3 consists of 15 residues. This CDR3 is CASSLKTGNTGELLF. The CDR3 coding sequence is TGTGCCAGCAGTCTTAAGACAGGGAACACCGGGGAGCTGCTTTTT.

This clonotype was detected ten times or more. The CDR3 here is CASSLARLGQGLNTEAFF. CDR3 in DNA: TGTGCCAGCAGCTTAGCGCGTTTGGGACAGGGGCTGAACACTGAAGCTTTCTTT. This chain joins TRBV7-8 and TRBJ1-1; TRBD1 aligns across 10 bases. CDR1 and CDR2 (germline): SGHVS, FQNEAQ. V lost 0 bases, J lost 0 bases, and 7 bases stayed unmatched. The length of the CDR3 is 18 residues.

This clonotype showed up just once. The chain couples TRBV4-3 to TRBJ2-1, with TRBD2 matching over 8 bases. Trimming cost V 0 bases and J 6 bases; bases outside gene matches: 7. The CDR3 length is 16 residues. CDR1 LGHNA and CDR2 YSLEER come from the germline V gene. The CDR3 spells CASSQDGAGGLNEQFF. The CDR3 coding sequence is TGCGCCAGCAGCCAAGATGGGGCGGGGGGACTCAATGAGCAGTTCTTC.

The CDR3 spells CASSLAGRGGGWTQYF. The CDR3 DNA reads as TGTGCCAGCAGTTTAGCTGGACGGGGGGGCGGGTGGACCCAGTACTTC. This chain uses TRBV27 with TRBJ2-5; 8 bases are shared with TRBD2. This CDR3 contains 16 residues. The ends lost 2 bases at V and 7 bases at J; junction bases unmatched: 12. From germline, CDR1 is MNHEY and CDR2 SMNVEV (reference sequence).

The J gene is TRBJ1-5, the V gene TRBV2; D remains unclear. The CDR3 totals 14 residues. Germline CDR1 reads SNHLY; CDR2 reads FYNNEI. Trimming removed 5 bases at V and 3 bases at J, with 11 bases between. The CDR3 protein is CASSPYGVNQPQHF. DNA of the CDR3: TGTGCCAGCAGTCCGTATGGGGTCAATCAGCCCCAGCATTTT.